These 22 T cell receptor beta chains originate from one sample sequenced in a study of T cells in Graves' hyperthyroidism and ophthalmopathy. Amplified regions were TCR beta CDR3 sequences from RNA transcripts. First-round RT-PCR with HTBI primers amplified the TCR CDR3 region. Using its own MiXCR run on the multiplex PCR reads, TCRdb lists one record per CDR3 protein. This sample carries approximately 640,000 distinct CDR3 sequences, less than 45% of them seen once, and the ten largest clones take approximately 7.2%. Sequenced input: peripheral blood or thyroid tissue (not recorded which). These receptors originate from an adult man with Graves' disease, either hyperthyroidism or ophthalmopathy (not recorded which).

Worth noting for this clonotype: Given a much more abundant clone one base away, this may be a read error. The CDR3 nucleotides are TGTACCAGCAGTCCAGAATACTTC. It is translated as CTSSPEYF. The chain joins TRBV14 to TRBJ2-7; D ambiguous. The germline CDR1 and CDR2 sequences are SGHDN and FVKESK. The CDR3 is made up of 8 amino acids.

This clonotype was observed many times. The chain uses TRBV7-2 and TRBJ1-1; D unresolved. The CDR3 sequence is 11 residues long. V was shortened by 5 bases and J by 4 bases, with 5 bases between the two germline ends. Per the germline V gene, CDR1 is SGHTA and CDR2 is FQGNSA. For the CDR3, the DNA is TGTGCCAGCAGCCATTCCACTGAAGCTTTCTTT. Translated: CASSHSTEAFF.

This clonotype was found a few times. This chain connects TRBV3-1 to TRBJ2-5; D is undetermined. The CDR3 is 14 amino acids. The germline gives CDR1 LGHDT, CDR2 YNNKEL (reference sequence). Trimming removed 0 bases at V and 2 bases at J, with 7 bases between. CDR3 nucleotides: TGTGCCAGCAGCCAAGAAGGTAGACAAGAGACCCAGTACTTC. The encoded protein is CASSQEGRQETQYF.

The rearrangement links TRBV5-1 to TRBJ2-5, with a tentative D call TRBD2 (6 bases). The germline CDR1 and CDR2 sequences are SGHRS and YFSETQ. The CDR3 consists of 14 residues. V lost 2 bases, J lost 3 bases, and 11 bases lay in between. Here the CDR3 reads CASSFSSVKETQYF. The CDR3 coding sequence is TGCGCCAGCAGCTTCTCTAGCGTCAAAGAGACCCAGTACTTC.

The chain carries TRBV29-1 and TRBJ1-2; D is undetermined. Germline lookup yields CDR1 SQVTM and CDR2 ANQGSEA. The germline V and J ends were trimmed by 7 bases and 7 bases, with 7 bases remaining between them. CDR3 size: 9 residues. In DNA, the CDR3 is TGCAGCGCGGGAAGTGGCTACACCTTC. It specifies CSAGSGYTF.

The genes are TRBV29-1 and TRBJ2-3; 12 bases are shared with TRBD2. The CDR3 is made up of 16 amino acids. Germline-derived CDR1 and CDR2 are SQVTM and ANQGSEA. This CDR3 reads CSASSGGVYSTDTQYF. The CDR3 DNA reads TGCAGTGCCTCTAGCGGGGGGGTTTACTCCACAGATACGCAGTATTTT.

Many counts were recorded for this clonotype. The V and J genes are TRBV7-9 and TRBJ1-4, with D possibly being TRBD1 (6 bases). The CDR3 is 12 amino acids. V gave up 8 bases and J gave up 7 bases, with 11 bases separating them. Germline lookup yields CDR1 SEHNR and CDR2 FQNEAQ (reference sequence). CDR3 in amino acids: CASARTVEKLFF. The CDR3 region has the DNA TGTGCCAGCGCACGGACAGTTGAAAAACTGTTTTTT.

This chain connects TRBV12-3 or TRBV12-4 to TRBJ1-2; 9 bases are a match to TRBD1. This CDR3 has 13 amino acids. The V segment lost 8 bases and the J segment 3 bases; nucleotides outside the gene matches: 4. CDR3 sequence reads: CASHGDRDYGYTF. CDR3 DNA sequence: TGTGCCAGCCATGGGGACAGGGACTATGGCTACACCTTC.

The V gene is TRBV20-1, the J gene TRBJ1-5; tentative D call: TRBD1 (6 bases). The V end lost 7 bases, the J end lost 7 bases, and 14 bases lay between the germline ends. The CDR3 runs 12 residues. Germline-derived CDR1 and CDR2 are DFQATT and SNEGSKA (reference sequence). CDR3 region: CSEATGRQPQHF. The DNA for the CDR3 is TGCAGTGAGGCGACAGGAAGGCAGCCCCAGCATTTT.

This rearrangement joins TRBV9 to TRBJ1-5, with TRBD1 matching over 10 bases. Per germline, CDR1 SGDLS and CDR2 YYNGEE. The CDR3 loop spans 17 amino acids. The V and J ends lost 5 bases and 5 bases, in that order; junction bases with no gene match: 13. The CDR3 protein is CASRGRSGTGVYQPQHF. CDR3 DNA: TGTGCCAGCAGAGGGAGGTCTGGGACAGGGGTATATCAGCCCCAGCATTTT. Supplemented by reference TRBV9 and TRBJ1-5, the full variable domain reads DSGVTQTPKHLITATGQRVTLRCSPRSGDLSVYWYQQSLDQGLQFLIQYYNGEERAKGNILERFSAQQFPDLHSELNLSSLELGDSALYFCASRGRSGTGVYQPQHFGDGTRLSIL.

This clonotype was detected ten times or more. The chain joins TRBV7-2 to TRBJ1-2; D is possibly TRBD1 (5 bases). CDR1 and CDR2 from the germline V gene are SGHTA and FQGNSA. The CDR3 is 12 amino acids. Deletions cut 4 bases from V and 7 bases from J, with 10 bases between. The CDR3 here is CASSSGGPGYTF. CDR3 in DNA: TGTGCCAGCAGCTCCGGGGGACCTGGCTACACCTTC.

This chain joins TRBV20-1 and TRBJ2-5; D is uncertain. V lost 3 bases to trimming and J lost 5 bases, with 13 bases between them. Per germline, CDR1 DFQATT and CDR2 SNEGSKA (reference sequence). The CDR3 loop spans 13 amino acids. CDR3 residues: CSARESSLETQYF. The CDR3 DNA sequence: TGCAGTGCTAGGGAGAGTTCTTTGGAGACCCAGTACTTC.

This clonotype was counted a single time. V gene TRBV20-1 combines with J gene TRBJ1-1; D is perhaps TRBD1 (6 bases). Trimming left V 1 base short and J 6 bases short, with 21 bases between. CDR3 length: 16 amino acids. Per germline, CDR1 DFQATT and CDR2 SNEGSKA (reference sequence). CDR3 in amino acids: CSARVGGGGNMAEAFF. DNA of the CDR3: TGCAGTGCTAGAGTAGGGGGGGGAGGGAATATGGCTGAAGCTTTCTTT.

CDR3 sequence: CATSRDVVGYGYTF. The CDR3 DNA sequence: TGTGCCACCAGCAGAGACGTAGTCGGCTATGGCTACACCTTC. V and J are TRBV15 and TRBJ1-2; D call uncertain. Germline V CDR1 and CDR2: LNHNV, YYDKDF (reference sequence). Trimming removed 0 bases at V and 4 bases at J, with 9 bases between. The CDR3 is made up of 14 amino acids.

This clonotype was picked up many times. In DNA form, the CDR3 reads TGCAGCGTTGAAGGGCAGGGGGCCTACGAGCAGTACTTC. Translated: CSVEGQGAYEQYF. The rearrangement links TRBV29-1 to TRBJ2-7, with 7 bases fitting TRBD1. V was clipped by 1 base and J by 2 bases; unmatched bases: 2. CDR3 length: 13 amino acids. CDR1 and CDR2 from the germline V gene are SQVTM and ANQGSEA.

The chain combines TRBV7-2 with TRBJ1-6; TRBD1 aligns across 9 bases. This CDR3 is built from 14 residues. Germline CDR1 and CDR2: SGHTA and FQGNSA. The V and J ends lost 8 bases and 9 bases, in that order; junction bases with no gene match: 8. The CDR3 spells CASLEGTGSSPLHF. In DNA, the CDR3 is TGTGCCAGCCTCGAGGGGACAGGGAGTTCACCCCTCCACTTT.

On this clonotype itself: This may be a read error, as it is one base from a much larger clone. This sequence joins TRBV7-2 and TRBJ1-1, with a tentative D call TRBD1 (5 bases). Germline V gene lookup returns CDR1 SGHTA and CDR2 FQGNSA. The CDR3 contains 11 residues. CDR3 DNA sequence: TGTGCCGGCAGCTTAAAGGGGCAAGCTTTCTTT. This codes for CAGSLKGQAFF.

The chain combines TRBV29-1 with TRBJ1-1, with D possibly being TRBD1 (5 bases). The CDR3 totals 13 residues. Deletions cut 7 bases from V and 0 bases from J, with 12 bases between. CDR1 SQVTM and CDR2 ANQGSEA come from the germline V gene. The CDR3 DNA follows: TGCAGCGCCGAGACAGATATGAACACTGAAGCTTTCTTT. Translated: CSAETDMNTEAFF.

This clonotype came up a few times. The chain links TRBV6-1 to TRBJ1-5; 7 nucleotides agree with TRBD1. With V trimmed by 7 bases and J by 1 base, 7 bases remained unmatched. In germline, CDR1 is MNHNS, CDR2 SASEGT. The CDR3 extends over 15 amino acids. This CDR3 is CASTATGRSNQPQHF. In nucleotides, the CDR3 is TGTGCCAGCACCGCGACAGGGAGAAGCAATCAGCCCCAGCATTTT.

Concerning this clonotype: A junction end diverges from the germline sequence, so it may reflect a read error. The chain joins TRBV10-3 to TRBJ2-5; D ambiguous. The CDR3 consists of 14 residues. From germline, CDR1 is ENHRY and CDR2 SYGVKD. The CDR3 spells CATSESEDQETQCF. CDR3 nucleotide sequence: TGTGCCACTTCCGAGTCCGAAGACCAAGAGACCCAGTGCTTC.

In its sample, this clonotype was seen many times. The chain combines TRBV5-1 with TRBJ1-1, with 7 bases lining up with TRBD1. The CDR3 contains 14 residues. Germline CDR1 SGHRS, CDR2 YFSETQ. The trim removed 2 bases at V and 5 bases at J, leaving 6 bases unmatched. CDR3 in DNA: TGCGCCAGCAGCTTCACAGGGGTAACGACTGAAGCTTTCTTT. This translates into CASSFTGVTTEAFF.

This clonotype was seen many times. V usage is TRBV9 and J usage is TRBJ1-6, with no clear D. The CDR3 spans 14 residues. V was cut by 2 bases and J by 7 bases, with 10 bases left in between. Germline CDR1 SGDLS, CDR2 YYNGEE. The CDR3 reads CASSVATGNSPLHF. The CDR3 nucleotides read TGTGCCAGCAGCGTGGCGACTGGGAATTCACCCCTCCACTTT. Using reference TRBV9 and TRBJ1-6 for the parts outside the CDR3, the full variable domain is DSGVTQTPKHLITATGQRVTLRCSPRSGDLSVYWYQQSLDQGLQFLIQYYNGEERAKGNILERFSAQQFPDLHSELNLSSLELGDSALYFCASSVATGNSPLHFGNGTRLTVT.